These 3 T cell receptor beta chains were all obtained from the same sample, sequenced in a study of T cell responses to AZD1222 COVID-19 vaccine. TCRdb keeps only in-frame clones here, not all; method: immunoSEQ multiplex PCR. The table has about 54,000 clones, 87% seen once. The starting material was peripheral blood, obtained on day 0 of AZD1222 vaccination. These receptors all stem from an adult in good health.

This clone was seen once. The chain carries TRBV5-1 and TRBJ2-7; possible D gene TRBD1, 5 bases. V shed 3 bases and J shed 1 base, with 11 bases lying between them. This CDR3 contains 14 residues. Germline V gene sequence: CDR1 SGHRS, CDR2 YFSETQ. The CDR3 sequence: CASSWGTVSYEQYF. The CDR3 DNA reads TGCGCCAGCAGCTGGGGCACAGTTTCCTACGAGCAGTACTTC. Looking up the rest from reference TRBV5-1 and TRBJ2-7 gives the full variable domain: KAGVTQTPRYLIKTRGQQVTLSCSPISGHRSVSWYQQTPGQGLQFLFEYFSETQRNKGNFPGRFSGRQFSNSRSEMNVSTLELGDSALYLCASSWGTVSYEQYFGPGTRLTVT.

The chain combines TRBV5-1 with TRBJ1-1; a weak D match, TRBD1 (5 bases). The CDR3 is made up of 15 amino acids. The germline V and J ends were trimmed by 4 bases and 8 bases, with 21 bases remaining between them. The germline CDR1 and CDR2 sequences are SGHRS and YFSETQ. Written as DNA, the CDR3 is TGCGCCAGCAGCACGGCCCCCCGCAGGACAATCGAAGCTTTCTTT. Protein product: CASSTAPRRTIEAFF.

The chain employs TRBV7-2 and TRBJ1-6; D not resolved. V was cut by 1 base and J by 0 bases, with 4 bases left in between. This CDR3 contains 15 residues. Germline CDR1 and CDR2: SGHTA and FQGNSA. The CDR3 DNA is TGTGCCAGCAGCTTAGGTAGCTCCTATAATTCACCCCTCCACTTT. Its translation: CASSLGSSYNSPLHF.